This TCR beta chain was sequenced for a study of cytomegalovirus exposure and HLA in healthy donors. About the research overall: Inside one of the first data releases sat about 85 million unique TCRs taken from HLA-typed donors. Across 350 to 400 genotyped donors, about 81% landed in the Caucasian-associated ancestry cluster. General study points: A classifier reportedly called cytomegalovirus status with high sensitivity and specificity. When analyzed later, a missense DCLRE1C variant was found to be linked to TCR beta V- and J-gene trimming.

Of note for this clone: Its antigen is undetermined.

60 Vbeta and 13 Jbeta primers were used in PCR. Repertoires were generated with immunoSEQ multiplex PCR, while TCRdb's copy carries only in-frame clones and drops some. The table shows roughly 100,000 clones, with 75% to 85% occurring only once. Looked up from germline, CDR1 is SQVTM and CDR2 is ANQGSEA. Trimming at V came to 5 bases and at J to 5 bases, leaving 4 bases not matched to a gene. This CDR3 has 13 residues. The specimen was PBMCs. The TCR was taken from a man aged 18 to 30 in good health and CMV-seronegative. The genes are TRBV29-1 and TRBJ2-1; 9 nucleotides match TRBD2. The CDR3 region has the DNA TGCAGCGTTTCTAGCGGGGCGAACAATGAGCAGTTCTTC. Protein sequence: CSVSSGANNEQFF.